This entry concerns a single TCR beta chain. At least ten counts were recorded for this clonotype. Its antigen is still unknown. No clone much larger than this one lies a single base away; base qualities are absent. Synthesis of TCR cDNA relied on 5'RACE template switching, a step that introduced a universal primer site along with unique molecular identifiers. Priming of cDNA synthesis was performed from both the TCR alpha and TCR beta constant segments. Library amplification used two PCR steps, and the second PCR step added sample barcodes and sequencing adapters. Sequencing of libraries was performed on Illumina HiSeq 2500 (2x100 bp) or NovaSeq (2x150 bp). In the authors' own workflow: Reads were demultiplexed and collapsed into UMI consensus sequences with MIGEC, and V(D)J alignment was performed with MiXCR. Clonotypes responding to the vaccine were identified with edgeR on replicate PBMC samples, with the criteria of FDR below 0.01 and a log2 fold change above 5 up to day 15. Each bulk clonotype received a CD4 or CD8 identity based on whether the sequenced CD4 or CD8 repertoire contained that clonotype at higher abundance. The public sequencing data were trimmed at Q25 with fastp and processed into clonotypes with MiXCR by TCRdb, which kept only in-frame beta chains. Merged by CDR3 protein, the rows form single entries marked with the most common genes and DNA. The authors' filters were not applied to this entry. The sample contains about 29,000 distinct CDR3 sequences, around 4.6% of them found a single time. In total, the top ten clones hold about two fifths of the sample.

The CDR1 and CDR2 encoded by the germline V gene (reference sequence) are GTSNPN and SVGIG. The CDR3 starts with the cysteine, ends with the phenylalanine, and has 16 residues. CDR3 DNA only is kept here, 48 bases in frame from base 1. V ends up 3 bases short and J 4 bases short, with an unmatched junction base count of 8. This sample stems from a study of T cells after yellow fever vaccination (dated by TCRdb to about 2019). Broadly, across the study: Libraries from fractions with low cell numbers were prepared with the SMART-Seq v4 Ultra Low Input RNA kit. Blood samples were taken at several timepoints before and after primary and secondary immunization, and bulk PBMC replicates and cell subsets were isolated. To follow T-cell clones before and after both primary and booster YFV17D yellow fever vaccination, bulk TCR alpha and beta repertoires underwent longitudinal sequencing. Two healthy male donors, one aged 18 to 29 and one aged 30 to 40 years, made up the cohort.

Interpreted using the paper, the treatment or condition label stands for: live attenuated yellow fever vaccine strain. A standard Ficoll-Paque protocol was used to isolate PBMCs from peripheral blood. CD4 and CD8 T-cell fractions were isolated with Dynabeads CD4 and CD8 positive selection kits. TriZol was used to extract RNA from bulk PBMCs, CD4 and CD8 fractions, and dextramer-positive and dextramer-negative fractions. The paper as a whole reports these results and caveats: Most clones expanded after primary vaccination (almost 97% of CD4 and roughly 90% of CD8) were re-detected after the booster, suggesting that broad memory maintenance occurred. A small fraction of clonotypes showed up in both the CD4 and CD8 compartments, probably as a result of convergent recombination. Because only a couple of donors were included in the study, the extent to which the findings can be generalized is limited. Compared with the primary T-cell response, the secondary T-cell response was weaker but faster, peaking on day 5 rather than day 15. Computational filtering was required because FACS-sorted repertoires could contain abundant contaminating clonotypes from the bulk population.

The sample consisted of CD8+ T cells sorted from PBMCs, taken 10 days after the yellow fever booster vaccination. The sequence came from a young man who received the YFV17D yellow fever vaccine. The rearrangement joined TRBV30 to TRBJ2-7, and TRBD2 matches 14 of the central bases. The nucleotide sequence reads as follows: TGTGCCTGGAGACCCACCGGGACTAGCGGGAGTTACGAGCAGTACTTC. Its product reads: CAWRPTGTSGSYEQYF. Beyond the CDR3, the reference TRBV30 and TRBJ2-7 genes provide the residues; the full variable domain reads: SQTIHQWPATLVQPVGSPLSLECTVEGTSNPNLYWYRQAAGRGLQLLFYSVGIGQISSEVPQNLSASRPQDRQFILSSKKLLLSDSGFYLCAWRPTGTSGSYEQYFGPGTRLTVT.